Shown below are 30 T cell receptor beta chains from a single sample sequenced in a study of shared clonotypes between healthy human individuals. This table comes from immunoSEQ multiplex PCR, and its TCRdb copy is limited to in-frame clones, with some not included. This table has a few million clones, more than 90% appearing once. The sample comprised naive CD4+ T cells sorted from blood. Subset reported: CD45RA+ positively selected. The receptors stem from a man in his late teens or twenties in good health.

The V and J genes are TRBV19 and TRBJ2-7; the match to TRBD2 covers 14 bases. The CDR3 contains 15 residues. J was trimmed by 2 bases and V by 8 bases; bases with no gene match: 5. CDR1 and CDR2 from the germline V gene are LNHDA and SQIVND (reference sequence). The CDR3 DNA is TGTGCCAGTCGGACTAGCGGGGGGACTACCTACGAGCAGTACTTC. Residues: CASRTSGGTTYEQYF.

V and J are TRBV7-9 and TRBJ1-4, with 9 bases lining up with TRBD1. The CDR3 covers 17 residues. Trimming at V came to 5 bases and at J to 1 base, leaving 8 bases not matched to a gene. In germline, CDR1 is SEHNR, CDR2 FQNEAQ (reference sequence). CDR3 sequence reads: CASSAHRGHGTNEKLFF. The CDR3 nucleotides are TGTGCCAGCAGCGCTCACAGGGGGCACGGAACTAATGAAAAACTGTTTTTT.

The V and J genes are TRBV29-1 and TRBJ2-7; perhaps TRBD1 as D (7 bases). The V end was cut by 6 bases, the J end by 4 bases, with 13 bases between. This CDR3 contains 12 residues. Germline V gives CDR1 SQVTM, CDR2 ANQGSEA. The CDR3 protein is CSVRQGLYEQYF. CDR3 bases: TGCAGCGTACGACAGGGACTGTACGAGCAGTACTTC.

The chain combines TRBV13 with TRBJ2-1; D possibly corresponds to TRBD1 (6 bases). Germline CDR1 PRHDT, CDR2 FYEKMQ (reference sequence). The CDR3 runs to 16 residues. The germline V and J ends were trimmed by 5 bases and 5 bases, with 19 bases remaining between them. The CDR3 sequence: CASSLPFRGLDNEQFF. CDR3 DNA: TGTGCCAGCAGCCTCCCGTTCAGGGGCTTGGACAATGAGCAGTTCTTC.

CDR3 loop: CASSDTSGGNIQYF. CDR3 DNA: TGTGCCAGCAGTGACACTAGCGGGGGGAACATTCAGTACTTC. The chain links TRBV2 to TRBJ2-4; 12 positions agree with TRBD2. CDR1 and CDR2 (germline): SNHLY, FYNNEI. V was pared by 3 bases and J by 7 bases, with 1 base of the junction left unmatched. The CDR3 runs to 14 residues.

The rearrangement links TRBV5-6 to TRBJ2-3; D is uncertain. V lost 0 bases and J lost 4, with 6 bases in between. The CDR3 sequence is 13 residues long. Germline V CDR1 and CDR2: SGHDT, YYEEEE. The CDR3 loop reads CASSLGVADTQYF. The CDR3 bases are TGTGCCAGCAGCTTGGGGGTGGCAGATACGCAGTATTTT.

The chain combines TRBV29-1 with TRBJ2-1; TRBD1 is a possible D gene (6 bases). The CDR3 extends over 14 amino acids. The germline V gene encodes CDR1 SQVTM and CDR2 ANQGSEA. Trimming stripped 4 bases from V and 4 bases from J, with 14 bases between. CDR3 in amino acids: CSVVRTDNYNEQFF. The CDR3, as DNA: TGCAGCGTTGTAAGGACAGATAATTACAATGAGCAGTTCTTC.

V is TRBV7-2 and J is TRBJ1-5; D is unresolved. The CDR3 contains 15 residues. CDR1 and CDR2 from the germline V gene are SGHTA and FQGNSA. Trimming cost V 0 bases and J 6 bases, with 12 bases left between them. The CDR3 region has the DNA TGTGCCAGCAGCTTAGCGTCGGGTTCCCCTCAGCCCCAGCATTTT. Translated: CASSLASGSPQPQHF.

Concerning this clone: This same CDR3 is encoded by further DNA sequences in the sample. The chain uses TRBV2 and TRBJ1-5; 8 nucleotides match TRBD1. Germline V lookup: CDR1 SNHLY, CDR2 FYNNEI. The CDR3 length is 15 residues. Trimming at V came to 3 bases and at J to 2 bases, leaving 3 bases not matched to a gene. In nucleotides, the CDR3 is TGTGCCAGCAGTGACAGGGGGCTAGGCAATCAGCCCCAGCATTTT. It codes for CASSDRGLGNQPQHF.

The rearrangement links TRBV20-1 to TRBJ1-4; no definite D call. This CDR3 contains 11 residues. Germline values: CDR1 DFQATT, CDR2 SNEGSKA (reference sequence). V lost 6 bases to trimming and J lost 5 bases, with 7 bases between them. CDR3 nucleotide sequence: TGCAGTGCCTCTAGAAATGAAAAACTGTTTTTT. Translating it yields CSASRNEKLFF.

The table lists this clone with a few counts. The chain couples TRBV2 to TRBJ1-2, with 7 bases identical to TRBD1. Per germline, CDR1 SNHLY and CDR2 FYNNEI. V shed 5 bases, J shed 13 bases, and the junction held 7 bases outside the gene matches. CDR3 size: 11 residues. CDR3 sequence (DNA): TGTGCCAGCAGTCGCGAGGGGGCGTGCACCTTC. Protein product: CASSREGACTF. Full variable domain (outside the CDR3, taken from reference TRBV2 and TRBJ1-2): EPEVTQTPSHQVTQMGQEVILRCVPISNHLYFYWYRQILGQKVEFLVSFYNNEISEKSEIFDDQFSVERPDGSNFTLKIRSTKLEDSAMYFCASSREGACTFGSGTRLTVV.

With regard to this clone: This sample includes further DNA sequences coding for the same CDR3. The chain joins TRBV5-1 to TRBJ2-5; 7 positions agree with TRBD1. CDR1 and CDR2 from the germline V gene are SGHRS and YFSETQ. There are 13 residues in the CDR3. After removal of 4 bases from V and 3 bases from J, the junction contained 3 bases not matched to a gene. This chain's CDR3 is CASSLGTEETQYF. In nucleotides, the CDR3 is TGCGCCAGCAGCCTAGGGACAGAAGAGACCCAGTACTTC.

This clone showed up just a few times. The rearrangement joins TRBV29-1 to TRBJ1-1; D is uncertain. Trimming removed 4 bases at V and 2 bases at J, with 8 bases between. The CDR3 spans 12 residues. Germline values: CDR1 SQVTM, CDR2 ANQGSEA. CDR3 residues: CSVGHHNTEAFF. The DNA of the CDR3 is TGCAGCGTTGGACACCACAACACTGAAGCTTTCTTT.

The rearrangement uses TRBV7-9 and TRBJ2-5; no definite D call. The end of the DNA fits TRBJ2-7 better, so the J call may be wrong. Germline CDR1 reads SEHNR; CDR2 reads FQNEAQ (reference sequence). CDR3 size: 15 residues. As DNA, the CDR3 is TGTGCCAGCAGCCCTTCGAAGCTCTCGGGCTACGAGCAGTACTTC. It specifies CASSPSKLSGYEQYF.

This chain joins TRBV10-3 and TRBJ1-2; a weak D match, TRBD1 (6 bases). V was shortened by 3 bases and J by 8 bases, with 34 bases between the two germline ends. The CDR3 has 20 amino acids. Germline CDR1 reads ENHRY; CDR2 reads SYGVKD. CDR3 region: CAISDGGSGVRLDWSRGYTF. The CDR3 DNA is TGTGCCATCAGTGATGGGGGCTCCGGCGTCCGGTTGGATTGGTCGCGGGGCTACACCTTC.

CDR3 in DNA: TGTGCCAGCAGCCCCAGAGAATTGGGCACGCAGTATTTT. Amino acids: CASSPRELGTQYF. The genes are TRBV7-2 and TRBJ2-3; no firm D call. The V end was cut by 5 bases, the J end by 9 bases, with 15 bases between. Germline V lookup: CDR1 SGHTA, CDR2 FQGNSA. The CDR3 has 13 residues.

This rearrangement joins TRBV7-2 to TRBJ2-1; TRBD2 agrees at 13 bases. CDR3 length: 15 amino acids. With 7 bases clipped from V and 10 bases from J, the junction kept 10 bases outside the gene matches. Germline V gene lookup returns CDR1 SGHTA and CDR2 FQGNSA. CDR3 sequence (DNA): TGTGCCAGCACCTCCCGACTAGCGGGGGGAAGGGAGCAGTTCTTC. Translation: CASTSRLAGGREQFF.

This chain joins TRBV5-5 and TRBJ1-5; D unclear. CDR1 and CDR2 (germline): SGHKS, YYEKEE (reference sequence). Trimming took 0 bases from V and 0 from J, leaving 19 bases between them. The CDR3 covers 19 residues. The CDR3 loop reads CASSLGRETLGYSNQPQHF. The DNA for the CDR3 is TGTGCCAGCAGCTTGGGCCGGGAGACCTTGGGTTATAGCAATCAGCCCCAGCATTTT.

The CDR3 bases are TGTGCCAGCAGCCCGGGGACAGGGGGTAGTATCGTGACCGGGGAGCTGTTTTTT. Protein sequence: CASSPGTGGSIVTGELFF. The chain combines TRBV4-2 with TRBJ2-2, with 11 positions matching TRBD1. The length of the CDR3 is 18 residues. Trimming took 4 bases from V and 5 from J; bases not matched to a gene: 12. Per the germline V gene, CDR1 is LGHNA and CDR2 is YNFKEQ.

The V call is TRBV7-2, the J call TRBJ2-2, with D possibly being TRBD1 (5 bases). The ends were cut back, 0 bases at V and 2 bases at J, with 13 bases in the middle. Germline assignment: CDR1 SGHTA and CDR2 FQGNSA. CDR3 length equals 17 residues. The CDR3 loop is CASSLADSPINTGELFF. The CDR3 DNA reads as TGTGCCAGCAGCTTAGCCGACAGTCCAATTAACACCGGGGAGCTGTTTTTT.

With regard to this clone: Other DNA variants within this sample encode the same CDR3. The rearrangement links TRBV5-1 to TRBJ1-4; no reliable D call. With 0 bases removed from V and 0 bases from J, the gap between germline ends came to 3 bases. The germline CDR1 and CDR2 sequences are SGHRS and YFSETQ. This CDR3 has 14 amino acids. The CDR3 DNA is TGCGCCAGCAGCTTGGCAGCAACTAATGAAAAACTGTTTTTT. Protein: CASSLAATNEKLFF.

With regard to this clone: Other DNA sequences within the sample encode an identical CDR3. CDR3 in DNA: TGTGCCAGCAGTGGGCAGGGAGCAGAGACCCAGTACTTC. This codes for CASSGQGAETQYF. This chain connects TRBV6-1 to TRBJ2-5; D tentatively fits TRBD1 or TRBD2 (5 bases each). CDR1 and CDR2 from the germline V gene are MNHNS and SASEGT. Deletions cut 4 bases from V and 4 bases from J, with 10 bases between. The CDR3 extends over 13 amino acids.

The chain has TRBV10-3 and TRBJ2-1; D uncertain. CDR1 is ENHRY, CDR2 SYGVKD, per germline. The CDR3 has 13 amino acids. V was shortened by 6 bases and J by 3 bases, with 9 bases between the two germline ends. CDR3 DNA: TGTGCCATCAGGGAGACCGTCTACAATGAGCAGTTCTTC. It is translated as CAIRETVYNEQFF.

The genes are TRBV4-3 and TRBJ1-2; a weak D match, TRBD1 (5 bases). Trimming removed 0 bases at V and 5 bases at J, with 16 bases between. CDR3 length: 16 residues. The V gene's germline CDR1 is LGHNA and CDR2 YSLEER. CDR3 region: CASSQDHPGREYGYTF. Here the CDR3 DNA reads TGCGCCAGCAGCCAAGATCATCCGGGACGGGAATATGGCTACACCTTC.

V is TRBV2 and J is TRBJ2-3; 13 bases map to TRBD2. Germline V CDR1 and CDR2: SNHLY, FYNNEI. The CDR3 contains 17 residues. V trimming: 4 bases; J trimming: 2 bases; junction bases outside the gene matches: 6. The CDR3: CASSGTSGGRNTDTQYF. CDR3 bases: TGTGCCAGCAGTGGGACTAGCGGGGGTCGAAACACAGATACGCAGTATTTT.

V usage is TRBV5-6 and J usage is TRBJ1-5; the D gene is possibly TRBD1 (5 bases). Trimming cost V 1 base and J 3 bases, with 20 bases left between them. This CDR3 region has 18 residues. Germline values: CDR1 SGHDT, CDR2 YYEEEE. The CDR3 protein is CASSLRRSGIPPNQPQHF. The CDR3 DNA sequence: TGTGCCAGCAGCTTGCGCCGTTCAGGGATCCCCCCCAATCAGCCCCAGCATTTT.

The rearrangement uses TRBV11-2 and TRBJ1-3, with D hard to call. V was pared by 4 bases and J by 0 bases, with 13 bases between. The V gene's germline CDR1 is SGHAT and CDR2 FQNNGV. The CDR3 contains 16 residues. The CDR3 sequence is CASSSWEYLSGNTIYF. Here the CDR3 DNA reads TGTGCCAGCAGCTCCTGGGAGTACCTCTCTGGAAACACCATATATTTT.

V gene TRBV7-2 combines with J gene TRBJ2-3; 12 bases align to TRBD2. V lost 5 bases and J lost 5; bases outside the gene matches: 5. CDR1 is SGHTA, CDR2 FQGNSA, per germline. The CDR3 consists of 15 residues. CDR3 loop: CASSKGLAGLDTQYF. The CDR3, as DNA: TGTGCCAGCAGCAAGGGACTAGCGGGTCTAGATACGCAGTATTTT.

The chain couples TRBV7-6 to TRBJ2-5; TRBD1 or TRBD2 may be the D gene (6 bases each). The length of the CDR3 is 14 residues. Per germline, CDR1 SGHVS and CDR2 FNYEAQ. The V end lost 4 bases, the J end lost 5 bases, and 14 bases lay between the germline ends. In nucleotides, the CDR3 is TGTGCCAGCAGCTCAGCGGGCACAGGGGAGACCCAGTACTTC. This translates into CASSSAGTGETQYF.

On this clone: The same CDR3 arises from other DNA sequences in this sample as well. The chain uses TRBV5-4 and TRBJ2-7, with D perhaps TRBD1 (6 bases). The CDR3 has 15 residues. CDR1 and CDR2 (germline): SGHNT, YYREEE (reference sequence). Trimming stripped 0 bases from V and 0 bases from J, with 10 bases between. CDR3 amino acids: CASSLAGASSYEQYF. The CDR3 DNA reads as TGTGCCAGCAGCTTGGCAGGGGCCAGCTCCTACGAGCAGTACTTC.